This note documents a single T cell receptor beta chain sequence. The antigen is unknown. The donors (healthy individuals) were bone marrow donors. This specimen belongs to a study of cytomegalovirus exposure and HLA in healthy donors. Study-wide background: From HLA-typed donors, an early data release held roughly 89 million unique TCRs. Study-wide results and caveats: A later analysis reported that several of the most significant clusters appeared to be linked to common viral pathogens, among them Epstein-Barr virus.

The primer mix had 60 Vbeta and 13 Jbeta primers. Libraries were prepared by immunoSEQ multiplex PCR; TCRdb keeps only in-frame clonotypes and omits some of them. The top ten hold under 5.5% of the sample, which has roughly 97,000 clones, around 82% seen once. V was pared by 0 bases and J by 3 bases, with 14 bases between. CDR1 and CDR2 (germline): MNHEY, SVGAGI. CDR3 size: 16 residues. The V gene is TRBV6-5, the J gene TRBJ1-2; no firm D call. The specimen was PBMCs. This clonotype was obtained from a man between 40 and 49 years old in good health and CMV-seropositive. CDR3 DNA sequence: TGTGCCAGCAGTTACTCGGGAGGACTCGTCCACTATGGCTACACCTTC. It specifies CASSYSGGLVHYGYTF.